This T cell receptor beta chain was obtained from a study of T cell clonality in common variable immunodeficiency. Only in-frame clones appear in the TCRdb table, and some are missing; sequencing was by immunoSEQ multiplex PCR. This record lists tens of thousands of clones, none seen once only, and the top ten clones contain around 2.8%. The sample holds many counts of this clone. The CDR3 end falls 3 residues outside the read, so it is completed with the germline J gene. Germline V gene data show CDR1 as KGHSH and CDR2 as LQKENI. The CDR3 runs 15 residues. The trim removed 8 bases at V and 3 bases at J, leaving 8 bases unmatched.

The V and J genes are TRBV18 and TRBJ2-5; 11 bases are a match to TRBD1. The TCR comes from a person between 18 and 75 years old in good health. Sequenced: peripheral blood mononuclear cells. The CDR3 bases that were read are TGTGCCAGCCGCCGTTGGGGACAGGGGGAAGAGACC. It translates to CASRRWGQGEET. In full, the CDR3 reads CASRRWGQGEETQYF.